This T cell receptor (beta chain) was identified during a study of CD8+ T cells in alopecia areata. CDR1 and CDR2 from the germline V gene are SGHVS and FQNEAQ. V lost 8 bases and J lost 0; bases outside the gene matches: 7. The CDR3 is 14 residues long. Reverse transcription of extracted RNA yielded cDNA, which provided the sequencing template. Assay used: immunoSEQ multiplex PCR; TCRdb lists only in-frame clones, some missing. The sample gives about 200,000 clones, 35% to 40% of which show up once; roughly 0.5% is in the top ten. Treatment reported: oral pan-JAK inhibitor, 5-10 mg twice daily. This material consisted of CD4+ T cells sorted from blood, taken at approximately week 30, from a patient treated with tofacitinib. The receptor comes from a human donor with alopecia areata. The J gene is TRBJ2-7, the V gene TRBV7-8, with 7 bases matching TRBD2. CDR3 protein: CASRGSGASYEQYF. In nucleotides, the CDR3 is TGTGCCAGCCGCGGGAGTGGGGCCTCCTACGAGCAGTACTTC.